This TCR beta chain was identified during a study of shared clonotypes between healthy human individuals. General study findings and limits: Shared clonotypes across all four donors exceeded non-shared ones in generation probability. Among donors, the sharing of clonotypes was expected to be influenced by sequencing depth.

Some clones are missing from TCRdb's copy, which holds only in-frame ones; the method was immunoSEQ multiplex PCR. The repertoire includes some 2,000,000 clones, roughly 94% of them detected once, and more than 0.95% sits in the top ten. To note about this clone: The antigen is not known.

Naive CD8 cells were CD45RO-negative, positively selected for CCR7, excluding terminally differentiated effector memory CD45RA+ cells. Nashville, Tennessee was home to all donors, each a Caucasian adult. This receptor was taken from a man in his late teens or twenties in good health. The specimen was naive CD8+ T cells sorted from blood.

The CDR3 reads CASSQVGSLTEAFF. In DNA, the CDR3 is TGCGCCAGCAGCCAAGTGGGCAGCCTCACTGAAGCTTTCTTT. The V and J genes are TRBV4-1 and TRBJ1-1, with D unresolved. Trimming removed 1 base at V and 4 bases at J, with 10 bases between. Germline V CDR1 and CDR2: MGHRA, YSYEKL. The CDR3 contains 14 residues.